The present TCR beta chain was sequenced within a study of cytomegalovirus exposure and HLA in healthy donors (dated by TCRdb to the late 2010s). For the study in its entirety: An earlier analysis of about 530 of the donors reported 250 to 300 Gb of sequence data and 117 million unique TCR beta sequences obtained from approximately 180 million T cells. An early release that covered roughly 600 HLA-typed donors contained around 300 gigabases of sequencing data and tens of millions of unique TCR sequences. Of the 350 to 400 genotyped donors, approximately 83% fell in the genetic ancestry cluster associated with self-reported Caucasian donors. The study was designed to test whether signatures of past pathogen exposure could be identified by cataloging public T cell receptors. The study used immunosequencing to profile the T cell repertoires of some 600 subjects and linked those repertoires to cytomegalovirus serostatus. In addition to the first cohort of approximately 670 subjects, a separate validation cohort of 120 different subjects was used. To predict cytomegalovirus infection status, the study brought together high-throughput TCR immunosequencing, statistical association of individual TCRs with disease status, and machine learning. In a later analysis, previously published TCR beta repertoires from several hundred donors were re-analyzed and high-resolution HLA genotyping was added so that TCR occurrence patterns could be studied. Rather than drawing on any new phenotypic data, the later analysis identified candidate immune exposures from TCR beta sequences and the way those sequences occurred across donors. To decide whether each TCR beta V gene segment behaved as functional or pseudogenic, an earlier analysis of some 600 of the donors relied on high-throughput TCR beta sequencing. Donor age, sex, ethnicity and CMV serostatus were compiled together with the repertoire data. A later genetic analysis used genome-wide SNP genotypes for about three fifths of the 666 donors, treating that subset as a discovery cohort. Every repertoire in the discovery cohort had been generated on one and the same sequencing platform. HLA typing included class I and class II loci at four-digit resolution. Typing coverage differed by locus: A, B, C, DRB1 and DQB1 were typed in about 620-640 donors, DQA1 in 500 to 550, DPA1 in around 580, and DPB1 in roughly 470. Several DR-DQ haplotypes were handled as single units for association and clustering because linkage in the cohort was strong. Across some 400 genotyped donors of the cohort, an average of approximately 240,000 unique TCR beta nucleotide sequences per donor were sequenced, and 15% to 20% of those sequences were non-productive. Beyond this particular receptor, the publication reports: Assigning TCR associations to individual alleles was difficult when HLA alleles, especially DR and DQ, strongly co-occurred. Because HLA typing was missing for some donors at each locus, association tests included only the typed subset. In an earlier analysis of roughly 560 of the donors, most TCR beta V segments were observed in productive rearrangements about 90% or about 30% of the time, broadly matching IMGT annotations. V-gene and J-gene trimming of TCR beta chains was associated with a missense DCLRE1C variant in a later genetic analysis, and the association was replicated in an independent cohort. In a later genetic analysis, fewer N-insertions in productive TCRs were reported among donors in an Asian-associated ancestry cluster than the approximately 710-donor mean. The classifier was reported to diagnose cytomegalovirus status with high specificity and sensitivity in both the original and validation cohorts. Most TCR sequences were seen in very few donors, while some public TCRs were found in many individuals. In a later analysis, the rate of TCR association differed among HLA loci, with DRB1 alleles having the most associated TCRs and HLA-C alleles having the fewest. CMV serostatus was the only immune exposure information available for the cohort. Correlated functional status among segregating V segments might reflect linkage disequilibrium, but an unknown experimental factor could not be ruled out. A further reported finding was that TCR beta sequences accurately predicted the HLA-A and HLA-B alleles for most subjects in the first cohort. In the study, around 150 TCR beta chains were listed as associated with cytomegalovirus. A few of the identified cytomegalovirus-associated TCR beta chains were confirmed in vitro to be specific for cytomegalovirus antigens. A later analysis associated some 17,000 TCR beta sequences with specific HLA alleles at a false discovery rate of 0.05. About 17 rarely observed V segments, including chromosome 9 orphons, were excluded from the earlier analysis of just under 600 of the donors because counts were too low. According to a later analysis, most CMV-associated TCR beta chains appeared to be HLA-restricted, and the HLA associations seemed to be driven largely by CMV exposure. In a later analysis, HLA-associated TCR beta chains showed more clonal expansion and lower generation probabilities than non-associated chains that were equally common. In a later analysis, several top co-occurrence clusters were reported to appear linked to parvovirus B19, influenza, CMV and Epstein-Barr virus. It was suggested by the authors that the approach could potentially be generalized to other disease states and immunological phenotypes. A cluster of highly shared sequence variants was judged likely to represent a technical artifact of the sequencing pipeline. The presence/absence analyses assumed that sequencing depth was roughly uniform across donors, and that assumption may not be true. Because the 87-base-pair reads could not distinguish some IMGT-functional V segments, including TRBV6-2 and TRBV6-3, those segments were excluded. This cohort had only TCR beta chains sequenced, and the lack of alpha or paired-chain data limited which features could be detected.

The cohort was made up of under 800 healthy bone marrow donors. All cohort members were sampled while nominally healthy, although unrecorded immune exposures were likely present. The donor tested CMV seronegative, placing the donor among the 350 or so seronegative members of the cohort. A peripheral blood sample was provided by each donor, and peripheral blood mononuclear cells were used for TCR beta sequencing. Genomic DNA was extracted from the blood cell samples with the Qiagen DNeasy Blood Extraction Kit. Germline trimming amounts to 0 bases on V and 5 bases on J, with 19 as the count of junction bases outside the gene matches. Measured from the cysteine to the phenylalanine, the CDR3 is 21 residues long. Only CDR3 DNA is held: 63 bases, read in frame from base 1. Via the germline V gene, CDR1 is ENHRY and CDR2 SYGVKD. As regards this clone: Its antigen remains undetermined. No base-level quality is on record; no much larger clone is a single base apart.

Receptor amplification or capture employed the immunoSEQ multiplex PCR assay. The multiplex PCR relied on a mix of 60 forward primers for TCR Vbeta segments and 13 reverse primers for TCR Jbeta segments. The CDR3 region of rearranged TCR beta genes was amplified from genomic DNA with a multiplex PCR assay. The Illumina HiSeq System was used to sequence the amplified TCR beta libraries as 87-base-pair reads. The authors' analysis ran thus. A later analysis tallied 80 million to 95 million unique TCR beta chains across the 700 or so repertoires, and around 10 million of those chains were shared by two or more donors. To remove PCR and sequencing errors, raw reads were error-corrected and collapsed into unique sequences using a nearest-neighbor algorithm that merged closely related sequences. Alignment of CDR3 sequences to IMGT reference sequences was used to assign V, D and J gene segments. For a sequence to be retained, a match of at least six nucleotides to both a V gene segment and a J gene segment was required. Rearrangements were classified as productive when the CDR3 lacked stop codons and remained in frame with V and J, and all other rearrangements were classified as non-productive. Following IMGT convention, CDR3 was defined as the stretch from the second conserved V-encoded cysteine to the conserved J-encoded phenylalanine. Sequences without an unambiguous match to a single V gene segment were excluded from the earlier analysis of several hundred of the donors. An earlier analysis of 550 to 650 of the donors classified V segments as functional when productive rearrangements were above 56.7% and as segregating when the standard deviation between donors was above 5%. A statistical classification framework was built for diagnosing cytomegalovirus status from the catalog of TCR beta chain sequences. In a later analysis, TCR nucleotide sequences were compared against IMGT/GENE-DB human TR gene sequences so that V and J genes could be assigned. The TCRdist pipeline was used in a later analysis to assign CDR3 sequences and most-parsimonious VDJ recombination scenarios. In a later analysis, each TCR beta chain was defined by its CDR3 amino acid sequence together with its V-gene family, and reads without a unique V-gene family were excluded. In a later analysis, around 600 highly shared, low-generation-probability nucleotide sequences were removed to address suspected cross-contamination and a sequencing artifact. In a later analysis, a clonal expansion index was calculated for each public chain from normalized within-repertoire ranks of inferred template counts. Generation probabilities in a later analysis came from a VDJ recombination model fitted to out-of-frame rearrangements, and those results were checked against IGoR. In a later analysis, hypergeometric tests were used to score TCR-TCR, TCR-HLA and TCR-CMV co-occurrence, with a repertoire-size bias correction applied to TCR pairs. To estimate false discovery rates, a later analysis permuted the HLA or CMV assignments 20 times. In a later analysis, co-occurring TCRs were grouped using DBSCAN, and TCRdist sequence similarity was added for clustering within HLA-allele-positive subsets. Repertoires with fewer than 30,000 or more than 120,000 public chains, plus five repertoires with anomalous nucleotide sharing, were excluded from co-occurrence clustering. TCRdb provides this immuneACCESS table in a form limited to in-frame rearrangements. Some clones are lacking; in checked studies, under half of them reflect an unresolved V gene, and why the rest are absent is not known. V and J calls and clone size are as listed in that table; D and trimming were resolved from the DNA. Present in this sample are approximately 69,000 clones, around 76% of which were seen just once. The leading ten clones occupy 3% to 4% of the sample.

Sample: PBMCs. The chain uses TRBV10-3 and TRBJ2-5; the junction holds 12 bases that match TRBD2. The receptor was isolated from a young man in good health and CMV-seronegative. CDR3 region: CAISESRGLRPSGGAMETQYF. The DNA sequence is as follows: TGTGCCATCAGTGAGTCGAGGGGACTAAGGCCTAGCGGGGGGGCCATGGAGACCCAGTACTTC.